The next 20 T cell receptor beta chains were all read from a single sample in a study of CD8 T cells in ankylosing spondylitis (TCRdb year 2017). Beyond this particular receptor, the publication reports: Blood from ankylosing spondylitis patients appeared to be characterized by a TCR beta motif made up of 8 or 9 highly homologous amino acid variants.

Their recognized antigens are unknown. The library was built by means of 5' RACE. The instrument given in TCRdb is Illumina HiSeq 2500. TCRdb reprocessed the public reads (quality trimming at Q25 with fastp, clone calling with MiXCR) and kept in-frame beta chains. A single entry per CDR3 protein holds the most common genes and DNA from its merged rows. Recorded for this sample are about 500,000 distinct CDR3 sequences; under 5.5% of them occurred a single time. The ten largest clones represent under 4.5% of the sample. The specimen sequenced was blood, either unsorted or a sorted T cell fraction (not recorded which). These receptors all come from a male donor with ankylosing spondylitis.

This clonotype was counted ten times or more. This chain uses TRBV11-1 with TRBJ2-7; D remains unclear. V gave up 0 bases and J gave up 3 bases, with 9 bases separating them. This CDR3 contains 14 residues. The germline gives CDR1 SGHAT, CDR2 FQDESV (reference sequence). CDR3: CASSLAYFNYEQYF. CDR3 DNA sequence: TGTGCCAGCAGCTTAGCGTATTTCAACTACGAGCAGTACTTC.

The table lists this clonotype with many counts. Here the CDR3 reads CSARATGGTEAFF. In DNA form, the CDR3 reads TGCAGTGCTAGAGCAACAGGGGGCACTGAAGCTTTCTTT. V and J are TRBV20-1 and TRBJ1-1; 8 nucleotides align to TRBD1. Germline values: CDR1 DFQATT, CDR2 SNEGSKA (reference sequence). Trimming cost V 1 base and J 4 bases; bases outside gene matches: 2. CDR3 length: 13 amino acids.

This clonotype was seen repeatedly, ten times or more. The rearrangement uses TRBV5-1 and TRBJ1-2; 10 nucleotides match TRBD1. Losses at the gene ends were 0 bases for V and 4 bases for J; bases not matched to a gene: 6. The germline V gene has CDR1 SGHRS and CDR2 YFSETQ. The CDR3 consists of 16 residues. As DNA, the CDR3 is TGCGCCAGCAGCTTGGGACAGGGGGCATCTGCCTATGGCTACACCTTC. Encoded protein: CASSLGQGASAYGYTF.

This clonotype was seen ten or more times. CDR3 DNA: TGCGCCAGCAGCCCCGCTCCACGATGGACTGAAGCTTTCTTT. The encoded protein is CASSPAPRWTEAFF. This chain uses TRBV4-1 with TRBJ1-1, with D unresolved. The CDR3 has 14 amino acids. Deletions cut 4 bases from V and 5 bases from J, with 14 bases between. Germline values: CDR1 MGHRA, CDR2 YSYEKL.

Ten or more counts support this clonotype. V is TRBV2 and J is TRBJ1-3; possible D gene TRBD1, 6 bases. There are 11 residues in the CDR3. The germline V and J ends were trimmed by 11 bases and 14 bases, with 19 bases remaining between them. Per germline, CDR1 SNHLY and CDR2 FYNNEI. This CDR3 is CASGLGGGLYF. For the CDR3, the DNA is TGTGCCTCGGGACTGGGCGGGGGCCTATATTTT.

Ten or more counts support this clonotype. CDR3 nucleotide sequence: TGCAGTGCCCCCGATCGACGCTCTGGGGCCAACGTCCTGACTTTC. Translated: CSAPDRRSGANVLTF. V usage is TRBV20-1 and J usage is TRBJ2-6; D remains ambiguous. Germline lookup yields CDR1 DFQATT and CDR2 SNEGSKA (reference sequence). V was clipped by 6 bases and J by 0 bases, with 12 bases between them. The CDR3 spans 15 residues.

This clonotype was counted many times. V is TRBV4-2 and J is TRBJ1-2; 8 nucleotides match TRBD1. Germline CDR1 LGHNA, CDR2 YNFKEQ. Trimming took 0 bases from V and 5 from J; bases not matched to a gene: 8. The CDR3 length is 16 residues. CDR3 sequence (DNA): TGTGCCAGCAGCCAAGATCCCTGGACAGGGTGGTATGGCTACACCTTC. Its protein product is CASSQDPWTGWYGYTF.

This clonotype was detected many times. The rearrangement links TRBV5-1 to TRBJ1-1; 7 bases are shared with TRBD1. CDR1 is SGHRS and CDR2 is YFSETQ in the germline V gene. With V trimmed by 0 bases and J by 5 bases, 4 bases remained unmatched. This CDR3 has 14 residues. CDR3 residues: CASSLGGGETEAFF. Written as DNA, the CDR3 is TGCGCCAGCAGCTTGGGAGGGGGCGAAACTGAAGCTTTCTTT.

This clonotype occurred many times. The V call is TRBV29-1, the J call TRBJ1-4; 11 nucleotides align to TRBD1. J gave up 10 bases and V 2 bases, and 12 bases lay outside the gene matches. The germline V gene has CDR1 SQVTM and CDR2 ANQGSEA. The CDR3 runs to 16 residues. The CDR3 spells CSVESPAGTGGIKLFF. CDR3 bases: TGCAGCGTTGAATCCCCCGCCGGGACAGGGGGGATAAAACTGTTTTTT.

In this sample, this clonotype turned up many times. V gene TRBV20-1 combines with J gene TRBJ1-3; D is undetermined. The ends were cut back, 0 bases at V and 0 bases at J, with 6 bases in the middle. Germline V gives CDR1 DFQATT, CDR2 SNEGSKA (reference sequence). CDR3 length: 14 residues. In DNA form, the CDR3 reads TGCAGTGCTAGAGATGGGAGCTCTGGAAACACCATATATTTT. This translates into CSARDGSSGNTIYF.

The chain links TRBV28 to TRBJ2-1; TRBD2 might be the D (6 bases). Germline CDR1 is MDHEN and CDR2 is SYDVKM. The CDR3 runs to 16 residues. V was trimmed by 3 bases and J by 4 bases, leaving 16 bases between them. The CDR3, as DNA: TGTGCCAGCAGTTTCGCCGGGACTCATCAATACAATGAGCAGTTCTTC. Protein sequence: CASSFAGTHQYNEQFF.

This clonotype has at least ten counts. The CDR3 reads CASSYSSNWGGYEQYF. CDR3 nucleotide sequence: TGTGCCAGCAGTTACTCGTCCAACTGGGGAGGCTACGAGCAGTACTTC. J is TRBJ2-7 and V is TRBV6-2 or TRBV6-3; D possibly corresponds to TRBD2 (6 bases). The CDR3 is 16 amino acids. V dropped 0 bases and J dropped 3 bases, with 15 bases sitting between them. The germline V gene has CDR1 MNHEY and CDR2 SVGEGT.

This clonotype was picked up many times. V gene TRBV27 combines with J gene TRBJ1-1; 7 bases line up with TRBD1. Germline trimming cut 6 bases from V and 1 base from J; bases unmatched to any gene: 8. Germline assignment: CDR1 MNHEY and CDR2 SMNVEV (reference sequence). This CDR3 spans 15 amino acids. CDR3 sequence (DNA): TGTGCCAGCAGACCCACCCGGACAGGGAACACTGAAGCTTTCTTT. It encodes CASRPTRTGNTEAFF.

Many counts were recorded for this clonotype. The chain combines TRBV20-1 with TRBJ2-1; no definite D call. This CDR3 comprises 13 residues. The V gene lost 3 bases and the J gene lost 5 bases, with 11 bases spanning the gap. Germline CDR1 and CDR2: DFQATT and SNEGSKA (reference sequence). The CDR3 loop reads CSASQQNNNEQFF. Here the CDR3 DNA reads TGCAGTGCTAGCCAACAAAACAACAATGAGCAGTTCTTC.

The chain recombines TRBV5-1 with TRBJ2-7; the match to TRBD1 covers 7 bases. The germline V gene encodes CDR1 SGHRS and CDR2 YFSETQ. This CDR3 spans 14 amino acids. V gave up 0 bases and J gave up 6 bases; unmatched junction bases: 6. The DNA for the CDR3 is TGCGCCAGCAGCTTGGCCAGCAGGGGGTCCGAGCAGTACTTC. This translates into CASSLASRGSEQYF.

For this clonotype: A much larger clonotype is one base distant, so this may be a read error. The CDR3 coding sequence is TGTGCCAGCAGTGAACCCGGCCAGGGGGCTGAAGCTTACTTT. Its translation is CASSEPGQGAEAYF. The genes are TRBV6-1 and TRBJ1-1, with TRBD1 matching 8 bases. The CDR3 runs to 14 residues. Germline V gene data show CDR1 as MNHNS and CDR2 as SASEGT.

This clonotype came up a few times. The rearrangement links TRBV20-1 to TRBJ2-1; 9 bases agree with TRBD1. J lost 4 bases, V lost 2 bases, and 6 bases had no gene match. CDR3 length: 15 residues. Germline V gene data show CDR1 as DFQATT and CDR2 as SNEGSKA (reference sequence). The CDR3 is CSARLTDRGYNEQFF. The CDR3 DNA follows: TGCAGTGCTAGACTGACGGACAGGGGTTACAATGAGCAGTTCTTC.

This clonotype has a count of ten or more. The chain combines TRBV4-3 with TRBJ1-2, with D unclear. The germline V gene has CDR1 LGHNA and CDR2 YSLEER. This CDR3 region has 14 residues. Trimming cost V 0 bases and J 5 bases, with 10 bases left between them. DNA of the CDR3: TGCGCCAGCAGCCAAGATCTAAGTGTATATGGCTACACCTTC. The encoded protein is CASSQDLSVYGYTF.

This clonotype has a count of ten or more. The chain links TRBV6-1 to TRBJ2-7; TRBD2 might be the D (6 bases). Trimming took 6 bases from V and 6 from J, leaving 15 bases between them. Germline assignment: CDR1 MNHNS and CDR2 SASEGT. The CDR3 runs to 13 residues. In DNA, the CDR3 is TGTGCCAGCAGGGCGGAGGGAAGGGGCGAGCAGTACTTC. This translates into CASRAEGRGEQYF.

This clonotype was counted many times. This rearrangement joins TRBV4-3 to TRBJ2-7; perhaps TRBD2 as D (5 bases). Germline CDR1 is LGHNA and CDR2 is YSLEER. The V gene lost 2 bases and the J gene lost 3 bases, with 17 bases spanning the gap. CDR3 length equals 16 residues. The CDR3 protein is CASSQMGVRKFYEQYF. DNA of the CDR3: TGCGCCAGCAGCCAAATGGGAGTCCGGAAGTTCTACGAGCAGTACTTC.